The TCR beta chain under discussion was sequenced for a study of T-cell memory formation after mild COVID-19. Study in general: TCR clusters were mostly confined to one donor each. General study points: Those CD4+ clones that contracted were mainly in CM and EM (CD8+ ones in EMRA). Clones shrinking from day 15 to 85 showed even CD4/CD8 mixes; later expanders tilted CD4+.

The CDR3 loop spans 14 amino acids. V lost 7 bases to trimming and J lost 3 bases; unmatched junction nucleotides: 8. The TCR alpha and TCR beta cDNA libraries, bearing sample barcodes and UMIs, were generated by 5'RACE using constant-segment primers. TCRdb re-called the 5' RACE reads through MiXCR, storing one row per CDR3 protein. Among 530,000 or so distinct CDR3 sequences listed, roughly 17% were seen once. As concerns this clonotype: Its specificity is unknown.

The sequence derives from an adult woman who had mild COVID-19 (a few samples of this study predate the infection). Cell type and time point are not known. The chain links TRBV12-3 or TRBV12-4 to TRBJ1-1, with 7 nucleotides matching TRBD1. Material for sequencing was PBMCs or a T cell subset sorted from them (not recorded which). The CDR3: CASTTTTGDTEAFF. For the CDR3, the DNA is TGTGCCAGCACCACCACTACAGGGGACACTGAAGCTTTCTTT.